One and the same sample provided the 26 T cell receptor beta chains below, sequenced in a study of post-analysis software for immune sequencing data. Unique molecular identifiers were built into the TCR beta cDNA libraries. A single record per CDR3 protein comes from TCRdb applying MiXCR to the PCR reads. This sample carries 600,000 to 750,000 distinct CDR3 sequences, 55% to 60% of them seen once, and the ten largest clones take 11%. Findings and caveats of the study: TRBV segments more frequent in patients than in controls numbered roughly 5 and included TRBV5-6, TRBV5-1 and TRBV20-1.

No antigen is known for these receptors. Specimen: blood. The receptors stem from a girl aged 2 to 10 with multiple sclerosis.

Written as DNA, the CDR3 is TGTGCCAGCAGCCCCCTTAGCTTCGGGGGCGGAGAGACCCAGTACTTC. Its protein is CASSPLSFGGGETQYF. The chain uses TRBV7-2 and TRBJ2-5, with D perhaps assigned TRBD1 or TRBD2 (6 bases each). The CDR3 loop spans 16 amino acids. CDR1 is SGHTA and CDR2 is FQGNSA in the germline V gene. Trimming cost V 5 bases and J 4 bases, with 20 bases left between them.

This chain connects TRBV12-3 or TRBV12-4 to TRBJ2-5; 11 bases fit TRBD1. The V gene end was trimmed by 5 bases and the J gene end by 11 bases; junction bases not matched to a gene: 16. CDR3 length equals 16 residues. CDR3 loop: CASSQLGQGAWNEQYF. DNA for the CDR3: TGTGCCAGCAGTCAACTTGGACAGGGGGCGTGGAATGAGCAGTACTTC.

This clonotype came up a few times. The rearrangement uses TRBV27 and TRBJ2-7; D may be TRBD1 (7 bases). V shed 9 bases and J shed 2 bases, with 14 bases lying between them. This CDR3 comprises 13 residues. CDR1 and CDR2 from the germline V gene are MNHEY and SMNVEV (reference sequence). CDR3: CASRQGLTYEQYF. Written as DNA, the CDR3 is TGTGCCAGTAGACAGGGACTTACCTACGAGCAGTACTTC.

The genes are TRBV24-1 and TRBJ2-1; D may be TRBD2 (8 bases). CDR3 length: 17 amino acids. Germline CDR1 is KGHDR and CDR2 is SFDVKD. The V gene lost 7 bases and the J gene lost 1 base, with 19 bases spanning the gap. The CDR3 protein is CATRNRGLVGSYNEQFF. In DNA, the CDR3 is TGTGCCACCAGGAACAGGGGACTAGTGGGATCCTACAATGAGCAGTTCTTC.

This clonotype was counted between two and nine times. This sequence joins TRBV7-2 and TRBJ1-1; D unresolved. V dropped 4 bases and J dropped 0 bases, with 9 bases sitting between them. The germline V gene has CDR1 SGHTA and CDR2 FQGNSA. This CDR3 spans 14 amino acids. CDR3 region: CASSSLMMNTEAFF. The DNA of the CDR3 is TGTGCCAGCAGCTCCCTAATGATGAACACTGAAGCTTTCTTT.

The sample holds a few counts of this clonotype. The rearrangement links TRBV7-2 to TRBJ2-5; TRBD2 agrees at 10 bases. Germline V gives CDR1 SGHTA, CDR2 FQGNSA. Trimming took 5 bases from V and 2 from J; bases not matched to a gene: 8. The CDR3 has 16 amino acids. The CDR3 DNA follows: TGTGCCAGCAGCCTCACTAGCGGGGCGTATCAAGAGACCCAGTACTTC. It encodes CASSLTSGAYQETQYF.

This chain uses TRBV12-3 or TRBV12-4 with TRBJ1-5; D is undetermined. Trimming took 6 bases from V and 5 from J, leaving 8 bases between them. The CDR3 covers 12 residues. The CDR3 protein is CASSDIDQPQHF. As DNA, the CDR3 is TGTGCCAGCAGCGACATCGATCAGCCCCAGCATTTT.

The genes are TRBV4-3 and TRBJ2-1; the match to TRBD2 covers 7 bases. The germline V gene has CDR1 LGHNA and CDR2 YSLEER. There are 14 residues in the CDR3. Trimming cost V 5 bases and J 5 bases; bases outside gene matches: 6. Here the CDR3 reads CASSSSGRNNEQFF. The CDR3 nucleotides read TGCGCCAGCAGCTCGTCCGGGAGGAACAATGAGCAGTTCTTC.

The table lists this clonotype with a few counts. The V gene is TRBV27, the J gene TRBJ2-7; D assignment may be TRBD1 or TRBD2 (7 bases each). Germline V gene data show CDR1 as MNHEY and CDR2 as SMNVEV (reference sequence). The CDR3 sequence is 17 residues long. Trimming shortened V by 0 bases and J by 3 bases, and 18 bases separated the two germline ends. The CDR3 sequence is CASSLSSGGQALYEQYF. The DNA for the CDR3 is TGTGCCAGCAGTTTATCTTCGGGAGGACAGGCGCTCTACGAGCAGTACTTC.

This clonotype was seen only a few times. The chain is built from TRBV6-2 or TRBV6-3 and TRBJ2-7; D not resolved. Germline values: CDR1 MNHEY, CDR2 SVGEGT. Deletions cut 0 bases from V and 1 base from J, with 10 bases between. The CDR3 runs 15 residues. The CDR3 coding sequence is TGTGCCAGCAGTTACTCTGACTCCGCATCCTACGAGCAGTACTTC. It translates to CASSYSDSASYEQYF.

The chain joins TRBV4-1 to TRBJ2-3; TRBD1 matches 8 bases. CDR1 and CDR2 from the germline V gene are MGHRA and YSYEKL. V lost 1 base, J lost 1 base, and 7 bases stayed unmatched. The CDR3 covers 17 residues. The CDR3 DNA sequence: TGCGCCAGCAGCCAAGTACCCGGGACAGGAGGCACAGATACGCAGTATTTT. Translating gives CASSQVPGTGGTDTQYF.

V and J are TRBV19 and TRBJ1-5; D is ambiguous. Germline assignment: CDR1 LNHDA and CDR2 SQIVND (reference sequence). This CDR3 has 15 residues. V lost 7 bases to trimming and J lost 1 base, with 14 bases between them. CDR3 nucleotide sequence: TGTGCCAGTACCCGCCGGGCCAAAAGCAATCAGCCCCAGCATTTT. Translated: CASTRRAKSNQPQHF.

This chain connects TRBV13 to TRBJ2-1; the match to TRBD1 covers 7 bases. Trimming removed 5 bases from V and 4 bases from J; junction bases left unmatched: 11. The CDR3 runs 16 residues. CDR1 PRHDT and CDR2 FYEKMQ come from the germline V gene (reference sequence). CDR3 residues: CASSPGQVLIYNEQFF. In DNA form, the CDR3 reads TGTGCCAGCAGCCCTGGACAGGTCCTCATTTACAATGAGCAGTTCTTC.

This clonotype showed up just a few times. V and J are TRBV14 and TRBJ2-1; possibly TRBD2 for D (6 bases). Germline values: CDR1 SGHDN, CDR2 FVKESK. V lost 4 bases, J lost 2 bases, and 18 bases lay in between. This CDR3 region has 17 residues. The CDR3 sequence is CASSLFGGASTYNEQFF. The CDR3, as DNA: TGTGCCAGCAGCCTCTTCGGCGGGGCATCCACCTACAATGAGCAGTTCTTC.

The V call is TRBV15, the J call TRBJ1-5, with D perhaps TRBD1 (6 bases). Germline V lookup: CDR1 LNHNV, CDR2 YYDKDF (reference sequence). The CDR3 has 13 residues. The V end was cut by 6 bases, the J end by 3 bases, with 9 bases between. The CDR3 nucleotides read TGTGCCACCAGACAGGGTATCAATCAGCCCCAGCATTTT. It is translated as CATRQGINQPQHF.

The CDR3 region is CASSYRDLYGYTF. The CDR3 bases are TGTGCCAGCAGTTATCGGGACCTCTATGGCTACACCTTC. The gene calls are TRBV6-2 or TRBV6-3 and TRBJ1-2; possibly TRBD1 for D (5 bases). From germline, CDR1 is MNHEY and CDR2 SVGEGT. The CDR3 runs to 13 residues. V lost 3 bases, J lost 4 bases, and 9 bases lay in between.

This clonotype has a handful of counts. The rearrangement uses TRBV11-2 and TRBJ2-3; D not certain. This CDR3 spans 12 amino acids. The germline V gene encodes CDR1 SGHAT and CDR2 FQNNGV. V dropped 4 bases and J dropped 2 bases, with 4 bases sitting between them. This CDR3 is CASSSITDTQYF. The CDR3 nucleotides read TGTGCCAGCAGCTCGATCACAGATACGCAGTATTTT.

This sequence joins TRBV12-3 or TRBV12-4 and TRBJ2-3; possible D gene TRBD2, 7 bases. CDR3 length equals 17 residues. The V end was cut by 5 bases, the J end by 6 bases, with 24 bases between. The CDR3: CASSPHGGAGRIDTQYF. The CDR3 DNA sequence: TGTGCCAGCAGTCCCCACGGGGGCGCCGGGAGGATCGATACGCAGTATTTT.

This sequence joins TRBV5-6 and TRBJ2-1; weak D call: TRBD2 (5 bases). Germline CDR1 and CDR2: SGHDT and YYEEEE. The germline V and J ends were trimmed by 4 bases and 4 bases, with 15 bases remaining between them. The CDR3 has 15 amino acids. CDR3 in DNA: TGTGCCAGCAGCCTACCGTCAAGAGGGTACAATGAGCAGTTCTTC. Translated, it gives CASSLPSRGYNEQFF.

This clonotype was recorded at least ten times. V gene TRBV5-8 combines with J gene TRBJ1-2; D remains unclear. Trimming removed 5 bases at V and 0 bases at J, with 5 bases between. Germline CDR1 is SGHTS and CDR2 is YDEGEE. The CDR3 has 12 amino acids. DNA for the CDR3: TGTGCCAGCAGTGGATCTAACTATGGCTACACCTTC. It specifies CASSGSNYGYTF.

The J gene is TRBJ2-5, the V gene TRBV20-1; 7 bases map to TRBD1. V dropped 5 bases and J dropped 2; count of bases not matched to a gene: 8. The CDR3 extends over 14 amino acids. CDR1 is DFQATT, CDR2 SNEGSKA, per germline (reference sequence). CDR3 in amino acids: CSAGTGQAQETQYF. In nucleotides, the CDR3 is TGCAGTGCTGGGACCGGACAGGCTCAAGAGACCCAGTACTTC.

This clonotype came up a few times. The CDR3 nucleotides are TGCGCCAGCAGCGCACAGGGGGCGCTTAATGAGCAGTTCTTC. Protein sequence: CASSAQGALNEQFF. V gene TRBV5-1 combines with J gene TRBJ2-1; 9 bases are a match to TRBD1. Germline V gives CDR1 SGHRS, CDR2 YFSETQ. The CDR3 has 14 residues. The junction had 6 bases not matched to a gene; V was cut back by 4 bases and J by 7 bases.

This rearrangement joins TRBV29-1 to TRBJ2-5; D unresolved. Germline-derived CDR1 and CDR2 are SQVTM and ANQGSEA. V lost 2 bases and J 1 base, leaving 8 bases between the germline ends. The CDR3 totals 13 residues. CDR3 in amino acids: CSVESPVQETQYF. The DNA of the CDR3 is TGCAGCGTTGAAAGTCCGGTCCAAGAGACCCAGTACTTC.

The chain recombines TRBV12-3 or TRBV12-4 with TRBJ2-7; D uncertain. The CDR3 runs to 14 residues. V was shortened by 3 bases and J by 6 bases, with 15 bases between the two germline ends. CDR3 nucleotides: TGTGCCAGCAGTTTGCAGGAGAGTGCCCGCGAGCAGTACTTC. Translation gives CASSLQESAREQYF.

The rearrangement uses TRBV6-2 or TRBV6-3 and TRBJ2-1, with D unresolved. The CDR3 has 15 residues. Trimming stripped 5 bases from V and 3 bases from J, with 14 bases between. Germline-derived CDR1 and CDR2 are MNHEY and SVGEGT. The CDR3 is CASSTEQLFYNEQFF. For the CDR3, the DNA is TGTGCCAGCAGTACTGAACAGCTGTTCTACAATGAGCAGTTCTTC.

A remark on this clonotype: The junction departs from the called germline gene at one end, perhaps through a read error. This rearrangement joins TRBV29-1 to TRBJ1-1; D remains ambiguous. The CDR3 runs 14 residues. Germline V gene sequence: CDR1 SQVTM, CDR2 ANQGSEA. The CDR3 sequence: CSVDPGGPNAEAFF. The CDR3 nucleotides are TGCAGCGTTGACCCCGGCGGACCGAACGCTGAAGCTTTCTTT.